A single sample is the source of the 24 T cell receptor beta chains below, sequenced in a study of blood T cell repertoires in COVID-19. Generated by immunoSEQ multiplex PCR, the TCRdb table keeps only in-frame clones and is missing some. The sample has 210,000 or so clones, 83% seen once; the top ten hold approximately 4.9%. Sequencing was carried out using PBMCs or T cells enriched from blood (not recorded which). These TCRs come from a woman aged 45-65 years who had been exposed to COVID-19.

The rearrangement joins TRBV7-2 to TRBJ2-3; the D is unclear. The CDR3 is 15 residues long. Trimming removed 0 bases from V and 2 bases from J, with 9 bases in between. In germline, CDR1 is SGHTA, CDR2 FQGNSA. The CDR3 nucleotides read TGTGCCAGCAGCTTAGCACCTGGCACCACAGATACGCAGTATTTT. Translating gives CASSLAPGTTDTQYF.

The V call is TRBV11-2, the J call TRBJ2-7, with 7 bases aligning to TRBD1. Germline V gene data show CDR1 as SGHAT and CDR2 as FQNNGV. The CDR3 loop spans 18 amino acids. J was trimmed by 1 base and V by 3 bases; bases with no gene match: 15. This chain's CDR3 is CASSFGTANSFTSYEQYF. As DNA, the CDR3 is TGTGCCAGCAGCTTCGGGACAGCGAACTCGTTTACTTCCTACGAGCAGTACTTC.

This rearrangement joins TRBV5-6 to TRBJ1-1; D gene unclear. In germline, CDR1 is SGHDT, CDR2 YYEEEE. This CDR3 contains 13 residues. Trimming took off 2 bases at V and 4 bases at J, with 9 bases between the two ends. This CDR3 is CASSLKTATEAFF. CDR3 in DNA: TGTGCCAGCAGCTTAAAAACAGCCACTGAAGCTTTCTTT.

The chain joins TRBV4-3 to TRBJ1-5, with D tentatively TRBD1 (5 bases). The CDR3 extends over 15 amino acids. Germline CDR1 LGHNA, CDR2 YSLEER. The V gene lost 0 bases and the J gene lost 4 bases, with 10 bases spanning the gap. The CDR3 region is CASSQDYHRNQPQHF. The CDR3 coding sequence is TGCGCCAGCAGCCAAGATTACCACAGGAATCAGCCCCAGCATTTT.

The chain has TRBV19 and TRBJ2-1; possible D gene TRBD2, 7 bases. CDR1 is LNHDA, CDR2 SQIVND, per germline (reference sequence). V lost 0 bases and J lost 0, with 18 bases in between. The CDR3 contains 19 residues. In nucleotides, the CDR3 is TGTGCCAGTAGTATAGATTTAGGGGGGGCGATGGGCTCCTACAATGAGCAGTTCTTC. Translating gives CASSIDLGGAMGSYNEQFF.

The V call is TRBV6-5, the J call TRBJ2-7; 7 bases align to TRBD1. The V gene end was trimmed by 8 bases and the J gene end by 2 bases; junction bases not matched to a gene: 9. Germline V CDR1 and CDR2: MNHEY, SVGAGI. This CDR3 has 14 amino acids. This CDR3 is CASHSRGMAYEQYF. DNA for the CDR3: TGTGCCAGCCACAGCAGGGGGATGGCCTACGAGCAGTACTTC.

Ten or more counts support this clone. The rearrangement links TRBV2 to TRBJ1-3; D call uncertain. CDR1 and CDR2 from the germline V gene are SNHLY and FYNNEI. This CDR3 spans 14 amino acids. V lost 2 bases and J 0 bases, leaving 5 bases between the germline ends. CDR3 DNA sequence: TGTGCCAGCAGTGAACCCCGCTCTGGAAACACCATATATTTT. It codes for CASSEPRSGNTIYF.

The chain carries TRBV19 and TRBJ1-2, with D hard to call. CDR1 is LNHDA, CDR2 SQIVND, per germline (reference sequence). This CDR3 comprises 15 residues. With 4 bases removed from V and 4 bases from J, the gap between germline ends came to 16 bases. CDR3 DNA sequence: TGTGCCAGTAGTAGCTCCCGATTGGAGACCTATGGCTACACCTTC. This translates into CASSSSRLETYGYTF.

The chain is built from TRBV7-2 and TRBJ2-1; 10 bases align to TRBD2. The CDR3 contains 16 residues. The trim removed 1 base at V and 12 bases at J, leaving 12 bases unmatched. CDR1 is SGHTA, CDR2 FQGNSA, per germline. CDR3 DNA sequence: TGTGCCAGCAGCTTAGTGGCTAGCGGGGGTGGGGTCGGGCAGTTCTTC. It yields the protein CASSLVASGGGVGQFF.

The chain combines TRBV5-5 with TRBJ1-1, with D maybe TRBD1 (5 bases). CDR3 length: 14 residues. The germline V gene has CDR1 SGHKS and CDR2 YYEKEE (reference sequence). The ends were cut back, 4 bases at V and 1 base at J, with 11 bases in the middle. CDR3 in DNA: TGTGCCAGCAGCCGACAGATGGGGAACACTGAAGCTTTCTTT. This gives the protein CASSRQMGNTEAFF.

This chain uses TRBV11-2 with TRBJ2-1; D is perhaps TRBD2 (5 bases). CDR3 size: 12 residues. The germline V and J ends were trimmed by 1 base and 10 bases, with 8 bases remaining between them. Germline CDR1 SGHAT, CDR2 FQNNGV. The CDR3 region has the DNA TGTGCCAGCAGCTTAGGTCCGGGGGAGCAGTTCTTC. It yields the protein CASSLGPGEQFF.

The chain is built from TRBV4-1 and TRBJ1-4, with D hard to call. V lost 4 bases and J 7 bases, leaving 16 bases between the germline ends. CDR1 and CDR2 from the germline V gene are MGHRA and YSYEKL. This CDR3 has 15 amino acids. The CDR3 loop reads CASSPGDVPREKLFF. In DNA form, the CDR3 reads TGCGCCAGCAGCCCCGGAGACGTACCACGTGAAAAACTGTTTTTT.

V and J are TRBV4-1 and TRBJ2-7; D is undetermined. With 1 base removed from V and 0 bases from J, the gap between germline ends came to 7 bases. The CDR3 runs 14 residues. CDR1 MGHRA and CDR2 YSYEKL come from the germline V gene. CDR3 DNA sequence: TGCGCCAGCAGCCAAGGTACAGACTCCTACGAGCAGTACTTC. It is translated as CASSQGTDSYEQYF.

The chain links TRBV25-1 to TRBJ1-6, with D possibly being TRBD1 (6 bases). CDR1 and CDR2 (germline): MGHDK, SYGVNS. With 5 bases removed from V and 3 bases from J, the gap between germline ends came to 20 bases. The CDR3 has 18 residues. CDR3 protein: CASSLGGGRSHYNSPLHF. The CDR3 region has the DNA TGTGCCAGCAGTCTGGGGGGGGGCAGAAGCCACTATAATTCACCCCTCCACTTT.

J is TRBJ2-5 and V is TRBV5-1; D is possibly TRBD1 (5 bases). Germline V gene lookup returns CDR1 SGHRS and CDR2 YFSETQ. This CDR3 contains 13 residues. V lost 4 bases and J lost 5, with 12 bases in between. The CDR3 loop reads CASSPGKGETQYF. Written as DNA, the CDR3 is TGCGCCAGCAGCCCTGGGAAGGGGGAGACCCAGTACTTC.

The chain couples TRBV19 to TRBJ2-4; possible D gene TRBD1, 6 bases. The germline CDR1 and CDR2 sequences are LNHDA and SQIVND (reference sequence). CDR3 length: 16 residues. V was pared by 5 bases and J by 8 bases, with 22 bases between. Here the CDR3 DNA reads TGTGCCAGTAGTTCTGGGACATACTTCCCGAGAGACATTCAGTACTTC. Translating it yields CASSSGTYFPRDIQYF.

The rearrangement uses TRBV19 and TRBJ2-4; 10 bases agree with TRBD1. The CDR3 is 16 amino acids. The germline CDR1 and CDR2 sequences are LNHDA and SQIVND (reference sequence). After removal of 6 bases from V and 0 bases from J, the junction contained 5 bases not matched to a gene. CDR3 DNA: TGTGCCAGTAGAATTGGACAGGGGGGAGCCAAAAACATTCAGTACTTC. This translates into CASRIGQGGAKNIQYF.

The chain is built from TRBV5-6 and TRBJ2-1; D is unresolved. CDR1 and CDR2 (germline): SGHDT, YYEEEE. V lost 10 bases, J lost 2 bases, and 13 bases lay in between. CDR3 length equals 13 residues. In nucleotides, the CDR3 is TGTGCCTCCAACGGGTTTGCCTACAATGAGCAGTTCTTC. Protein: CASNGFAYNEQFF.

The chain joins TRBV4-1 to TRBJ1-2; 10 bases line up with TRBD1. The CDR3 covers 14 residues. Germline V lookup: CDR1 MGHRA, CDR2 YSYEKL. V shed 0 bases, J shed 7 bases, and the junction held 2 bases outside the gene matches. The CDR3 bases are TGCGCCAGCAGCCAAGAAAGGACAGGGGGTGGCTACACCTTC. It specifies CASSQERTGGGYTF.

Concerning this clone: Other DNA sequences from this sample encode an identical CDR3 as well. The chain recombines TRBV27 with TRBJ1-1; D perhaps matches TRBD1 (5 bases). The CDR3 has 13 residues. Per the germline V gene, CDR1 is MNHEY and CDR2 is SMNVEV (reference sequence). V was cut by 3 bases and J by 1 base, with 6 bases left in between. CDR3 sequence (DNA): TGTGCCAGCAGTTTCAGGGAGAACACTGAAGCTTTCTTT. Its translation: CASSFRENTEAFF.

The chain employs TRBV18 and TRBJ1-1; TRBD1 is a possible D gene (6 bases). CDR1 KGHSH and CDR2 LQKENI come from the germline V gene. The length of the CDR3 is 14 residues. V was clipped by 3 bases and J by 5 bases, with 13 bases between them. CDR3 sequence (DNA): TGTGCCAGCTCACCCTCGAGGGGGGGGACTGAAGCTTTCTTT. It specifies CASSPSRGGTEAFF.

The gene calls are TRBV19 and TRBJ2-2; D might be TRBD1 (6 bases). Trimming shortened V by 6 bases and J by 5 bases, and 16 bases separated the two germline ends. The CDR3 is made up of 15 amino acids. In germline, CDR1 is LNHDA, CDR2 SQIVND (reference sequence). The CDR3 nucleotides are TGTGCCAGTAGCCTCTCCGACAGGAGGACCGGGGAGCTGTTTTTT. This encodes CASSLSDRRTGELFF.

This chain joins TRBV27 and TRBJ2-5, with 9 bases identical to TRBD1. With 7 bases clipped from V and 1 base from J, the junction kept 10 bases outside the gene matches. Germline CDR1 and CDR2: MNHEY and SMNVEV (reference sequence). The length of the CDR3 is 16 residues. The DNA for the CDR3 is TGTGCCAGCACCTCCCTTGGGACAGGGCGCCAAGAGACCCAGTACTTC. Translated, it gives CASTSLGTGRQETQYF.

The chain has TRBV6-5 and TRBJ2-5; TRBD2 matches 8 bases. CDR1 MNHEY and CDR2 SVGAGI come from the germline V gene. The CDR3 has 15 amino acids. Trimming took 5 bases from V and 5 from J; bases not matched to a gene: 10. This CDR3 is CASSPLGGAQETQYF. The CDR3 bases are TGTGCCAGCAGTCCCCTCGGGGGGGCTCAGGAGACCCAGTACTTC.